This T cell receptor beta chain came from a study of PD-1 blockade in mismatch repair-deficient tumors. The overall study: All were previously treated, progressing patients with approximately 12 mismatch repair-deficient cancer types. Findings and caveats of the study: Tumor-resident clones, often undetectable pretreatment in blood, expanded then contracted after pembrolizumab.

Details on this clone: Antigen unknown.

The protocol was immunoSEQ multiplex PCR, while the TCRdb copy is restricted to in-frame clones and leaves out a portion. The sample shows about 100,000 clones, 70% to 85% of them seen only once. The V end lost 5 bases, the J end lost 5 bases, and 16 bases lay between the germline ends. Germline V gene lookup returns CDR1 SEHNR and CDR2 FQNEAQ (reference sequence). This CDR3 contains 14 residues. Every patient had mismatch repair deficiency by PCR or immunohistochemistry. A few pembrolizumab responders had their TCRs sequenced. The sequence was obtained from an adult with mismatch repair-deficient cancer. This chain links TRBV7-9 with TRBJ2-7, with D perhaps matching TRBD1 (6 bases). The specimen was peripheral blood, collected approximately 35 weeks after starting pembrolizumab. The CDR3 loop reads CASSPNREIDEQYF. Here the CDR3 DNA reads TGTGCCAGCAGCCCTAACAGGGAAATTGACGAGCAGTACTTC.